One sample yielded the 15 T cell receptor beta chains listed below, sequenced in a study of shared clonotypes between healthy human individuals. Only in-frame clones appear in the TCRdb table, and some are missing; sequencing was by immunoSEQ multiplex PCR. The data hold 2,500,000 or so clones, with approximately 90% observed a single time. The sequenced material came from naive CD4+ T cells from PBMCs. As for subset: CD45RA+ positively selected. These receptors came from a young man in good health. Some clones in this sample may be carry-over from other donors' samples.

This clone was detected only once. The V gene is TRBV7-9, the J gene TRBJ2-1, with 10 positions matching TRBD2. This CDR3 is built from 15 residues. V lost 1 base, J lost 12 bases, and 9 bases stayed unmatched. CDR1 and CDR2 from the germline V gene are SEHNR and FQNEAQ (reference sequence). CDR3 sequence: CASSLVSSGRSRQFF. The CDR3 DNA reads TGTGCCAGCAGCTTAGTATCTAGCGGGAGAAGTAGGCAGTTCTTC.

This chain uses TRBV5-1 with TRBJ2-7; D not resolved. Germline V gene data show CDR1 as SGHRS and CDR2 as YFSETQ. The ends were cut back, 0 bases at V and 7 bases at J, with 8 bases in the middle. The CDR3 has 12 residues. The CDR3 nucleotides are TGCGCCAGCAGCTTGGAGTGGTCTGAGCAGTACTTC. This codes for CASSLEWSEQYF.

The chain employs TRBV7-9 and TRBJ2-7; no firm D call. Germline CDR1 and CDR2: SEHNR and FQNEAQ (reference sequence). The V end lost 1 base, the J end lost 0 bases, and 10 bases lay between the germline ends. The CDR3 covers 15 residues. The CDR3 DNA follows: TGTGCCAGCAGCTTAGTCGTAAGTGGCTCCTACGAGCAGTACTTC. Residues: CASSLVVSGSYEQYF.

This clone was picked up a small number of times. Other DNA sequences in this sample translate to the same CDR3. CDR3 sequence: CASSLVSDTQYF. The CDR3 nucleotides read TGTGCCAGCAGCTTAGTGTCAGATACGCAGTATTTT. The chain joins TRBV7-9 to TRBJ2-3, with D unresolved. Trimming left V 1 base short and J 4 bases short, with 3 bases between. Germline values: CDR1 SEHNR, CDR2 FQNEAQ (reference sequence). The CDR3 is made up of 12 amino acids.

The V gene is TRBV27, the J gene TRBJ2-1; D is possibly TRBD2 (5 bases). Germline CDR1 is MNHEY and CDR2 is SMNVEV (reference sequence). The CDR3 runs 15 residues. Trimming cost V 2 bases and J 2 bases, with 10 bases left between them. The DNA of the CDR3 is TGTGCCAGCAGTTTAATGGGAGCCACCTACAATGAGCAGTTCTTC. Translated, it gives CASSLMGATYNEQFF.

The chain is built from TRBV28 and TRBJ2-7, with D possibly TRBD2 on 6 matching bases. V was pared by 6 bases and J by 0 bases, with 12 bases between. The V gene's germline CDR1 is MDHEN and CDR2 SYDVKM. CDR3 length: 14 residues. The DNA of the CDR3 is TGTGCCAGCAGCCACGGGAGATTCTCCTACGAGCAGTACTTC. This sequence encodes CASSHGRFSYEQYF. Combining the CDR3 with reference TRBV28 and TRBJ2-7 gives the whole variable domain DVKVTQSSRYLVKRTGEKVFLECVQDMDHENMFWYRQDPGLGLRLIYFSYDVKMKEKGDIPEGYSVSREKKERFSLILESASTNQTSMYLCASSHGRFSYEQYFGPGTRLTVT.

This sequence joins TRBV19 and TRBJ2-7; 7 bases agree with TRBD1. Per germline, CDR1 LNHDA and CDR2 SQIVND (reference sequence). This CDR3 is built from 15 residues. Trimming cost V 4 bases and J 2 bases; bases outside gene matches: 8. CDR3: CASSKLWDSTYEQYF. The CDR3 DNA reads TGTGCCAGTAGTAAGTTGTGGGACAGTACCTACGAGCAGTACTTC.

The V gene is TRBV28, the J gene TRBJ2-3; 7 nucleotides align to TRBD2. This CDR3 contains 19 residues. V shed 2 bases and J 5 bases; nucleotides not matched to a gene: 19. CDR1 MDHEN and CDR2 SYDVKM come from the germline V gene. CDR3 sequence reads: CASSLSKGIRGRAKDTQYF. The CDR3 region has the DNA TGTGCCAGCAGTTTAAGCAAGGGGATAAGAGGGAGGGCCAAAGATACGCAGTATTTT. The full variable domain, completed using reference TRBV28 and TRBJ2-3, is DVKVTQSSRYLVKRTGEKVFLECVQDMDHENMFWYRQDPGLGLRLIYFSYDVKMKEKGDIPEGYSVSREKKERFSLILESASTNQTSMYLCASSLSKGIRGRAKDTQYFGPGTRLTVL.

This clone was counted a single time. This sequence joins TRBV7-2 and TRBJ1-1, with TRBD1 matching over 7 bases. The CDR3 consists of 14 residues. V trimming: 8 bases; J trimming: 1 base; junction bases outside the gene matches: 7. Germline CDR1 is SGHTA and CDR2 is FQGNSA. The CDR3, as DNA: TGTGCCAGCCGTCCAGGGGGGGAGAACACTGAAGCTTTCTTT. Protein sequence: CASRPGGENTEAFF.

The chain is built from TRBV4-1 and TRBJ2-3; tentative D call: TRBD2 (5 bases). This CDR3 is 16 amino acids long. The germline V and J ends were trimmed by 3 bases and 1 base, with 14 bases remaining between them. CDR1 is MGHRA and CDR2 is YSYEKL in the germline V gene. CDR3 nucleotide sequence: TGCGCCAGCAGCCAGTCACTAGTGACTCGCACAGATACGCAGTATTTT. Amino acids: CASSQSLVTRTDTQYF.

V and J are TRBV20-1 and TRBJ2-7; the match to TRBD1 covers 7 bases. Germline V gene lookup returns CDR1 DFQATT and CDR2 SNEGSKA (reference sequence). Unmatched junction bases numbered 3, after V lost 5 bases and J lost 5 bases. There are 11 residues in the CDR3. Written as DNA, the CDR3 is TGCAGTGCTGCCGACAGGGACGAGCAGTACTTC. This codes for CSAADRDEQYF.

This chain links TRBV5-1 with TRBJ1-1; D not resolved. The V gene lost 4 bases and the J gene lost 1 base, with 14 bases spanning the gap. The CDR3 is made up of 15 amino acids. Germline lookup yields CDR1 SGHRS and CDR2 YFSETQ. As DNA, the CDR3 is TGCGCCAGCAGCCCGGAACGGGCTGGGAACACTGAAGCTTTCTTT. Its protein is CASSPERAGNTEAFF.

V is TRBV7-2 and J is TRBJ2-3; D is unclear. V was cut by 5 bases and J by 4 bases, with 13 bases left in between. The CDR3 loop spans 14 amino acids. The germline gives CDR1 SGHTA, CDR2 FQGNSA. The CDR3, as DNA: TGTGCCAGCAGCCGCGAGGCTAGTGCAGATACGCAGTATTTT. It translates to CASSREASADTQYF. Combining the CDR3 with reference TRBV7-2 and TRBJ2-3 gives the whole variable domain GAGVSQSPSNKVTEKGKDVELRCDPISGHTALYWYRQSLGQGLEFLIYFQGNSAPDKSGLPSDRFSAERTGGSVSTLTIQRTQQEDSAVYLCASSREASADTQYFGPGTRLTVL.

The count of this clone is one. The genes are TRBV6-6 and TRBJ2-7; 10 bases are shared with TRBD1. Germline V gives CDR1 MNHNY, CDR2 SVGAGI (reference sequence). Germline trimming cut 2 bases from V and 6 bases from J; bases unmatched to any gene: 4. The length of the CDR3 is 14 residues. This CDR3 reads CASSYTDRGREQYF. The CDR3 nucleotides read TGTGCCAGCAGTTACACAGACAGGGGGCGCGAGCAGTACTTC.

With respect to this clone: A single base separates this from a much larger clone, so it may be a read error. This sample also contains other DNA sequences that code for the same CDR3. This chain links TRBV7-8 with TRBJ1-1; D gene uncertain. The CDR3 spans 13 residues. Germline V gene sequence: CDR1 SGHVS, CDR2 FQNEAQ. Deletions cut 0 bases from V and 1 base from J, with 3 bases between. The DNA of the CDR3 is TGTGCCAGCAGCTTAGCAGGGAACACTGAAGCTTTCTTT. This translates into CASSLAGNTEAFF. The complete variable domain, with remaining parts taken from reference TRBV7-8 and TRBJ1-1, reads GAGVSQSPRYKVAKRGQDVALRCDPISGHVSLFWYQQALGQGPEFLTYFQNEAQLDKSGLPSDRFFAERPEGSVSTLKIQRTQQEDSAVYLCASSLAGNTEAFFGQGTRLTVV.